The source of this T cell receptor (beta chain) is a study of Ad26.COV2.S vaccination and SARS-CoV-2 variants. The wider study: Vaccine-arm donor from the placebo-controlled COV1001 Ad26.COV2.S trial. Donor got 5x10^10 or 1x10^11 viral particles of Ad26.COV2.S.

The assay was immunoSEQ multiplex PCR, and TCRdb's table has in-frame clones only and misses some. The sample shows about 350,000 clones, approximately 85% of them seen only once. Indicated treatment: 15 to 20 received Ad26.COV2.S at low or high dose, single or two shots; roughly 5 received placebo; per-sample allocation not given. After the first vaccine or placebo injection, samples were drawn on day 63. This adult donor, from Boston, was 18-55 years old. In the case of this clone: Antigen unknown.

Whole-study findings and limits: Following vaccination, spike-specific CD8+ and CD4+ T cell responses reportedly exhibited substantial breadth.

The CDR3 contains 16 residues. Per germline, CDR1 SGHDT and CDR2 YYEEEE. After removal of 0 bases from V and 6 bases from J, the junction contained 8 bases not matched to a gene. The chain has TRBV5-6 and TRBJ2-3; 9 positions match TRBD2. Specimen: peripheral blood, collected in a trial of Ad26.COV2.S vaccine versus placebo. This TCR derives from a person aged 18 to 59 who received the Ad26.COV2.S COVID-19 vaccine or a placebo. The CDR3 DNA reads TGTGCCAGCAGCTTGGCAGGCGGGGGGGCCCGGGATACGCAGTATTTT. It encodes CASSLAGGGARDTQYF.